This T cell receptor (beta chain) is from a study of OX40 agonist ivuxolimab in advanced cancers. For the study at large: The patients' treatment was ivuxolimab, an agonistic anti-OX40 (CD134) antibody. Study-wide results and caveats: CD4+ T cells averaged fewer expanded clones than CD8+ T cells. With doses of 0.1 to 3.0 mg/kg, CD4+ and CD8+ blood T cells had undergone clonal expansion by week 6.

Some clones are missing from TCRdb's copy, which holds only in-frame ones; the method was immunoSEQ multiplex PCR. This table holds tens of thousands of clones, about 86% found once. The germline V and J ends were trimmed by 8 bases and 1 base, with 14 bases remaining between them. Germline CDR1 is SGHTA and CDR2 is FQGNSA. CDR3 size: 15 residues. As regards this clone: The antigen is unknown.

The sampling schedule covered blood at baseline, cycle 4 day 1, and cycle 7 day 1. The sample here was CD4+ or CD8+ T cells sorted from blood, taken in a trial of the OX40 agonist ivuxolimab. This TCR derives from an adult with an advanced solid tumor such as melanoma, head and neck, liver or kidney cancer. The chain links TRBV7-2 to TRBJ2-2; D is perhaps TRBD2 (5 bases). This chain's CDR3 is CASHRTGRNTGELFF. CDR3 in DNA: TGTGCCAGCCATAGGACTGGCCGGAACACCGGGGAGCTGTTTTTT.